This T cell receptor beta chain stems from a study of blood T cell repertoires in COVID-19. Assay: immunoSEQ multiplex PCR; the TCRdb copy retains only in-frame clones and omits some. The sample lists hundreds of thousands of clones; about four fifths were seen once. Trimming pared 4 bases from V and 0 bases from J, leaving 9 bases between. CDR1 is SEHNR, CDR2 FQNEAQ, per germline (reference sequence). This CDR3 has 14 amino acids. The sequenced material came from PBMCs or T cells enriched from blood (not recorded which). This clonotype was sampled from a man aged 35-49 years who had been exposed to COVID-19. This chain joins TRBV7-9 and TRBJ2-5, with D tentatively TRBD1 (6 bases). The chain's CDR3 is CASSSGVYQETQYF. In nucleotides, the CDR3 is TGTGCCAGCAGCTCAGGGGTCTACCAAGAGACCCAGTACTTC.